What follows describes a single T cell receptor beta chain. Antigen specificity is unknown. With 60 Vbeta and 13 Jbeta primers, the PCR was carried out. The table came from immunoSEQ multiplex PCR; TCRdb's copy has only in-frame clones and leaves some out. The table has 150,000 to 200,000 clones, under 90% seen once. These data belong to a study of cytomegalovirus exposure and HLA in healthy donors. General observations from the study: Roughly uniform depth of sequencing across donors was assumed in presence/absence analyses.

This CDR3 is built from 15 residues. Germline values: CDR1 MNHNS, CDR2 SASEGT. Trimming at V came to 6 bases and at J to 4 bases, leaving 8 bases not matched to a gene. Source material: PBMCs. This clonotype was obtained from a young man in good health and CMV-seropositive. The chain couples TRBV6-1 to TRBJ2-1, with TRBD2 identical over 8 bases. CDR3 loop: CASRGAGVGYNEQFF. CDR3 sequence (DNA): TGTGCCAGCAGGGGAGCGGGAGTCGGGTACAATGAGCAGTTCTTC.